This entry lists 24 T cell receptor beta chains sequenced from one sample in a study of STAT5B mutations in CD4+ large granular lymphocyte leukemia. The repertoire was sequenced with immunoSEQ multiplex PCR; TCRdb's copy has only in-frame clones and lacks some. The repertoire holds tens of thousands of clones, around two thirds seen once, with more than 0.35% in the top ten. Material: CD4+ T cells from blood buffy coats. These receptors all stem from a human donor in good health.

The V gene is TRBV7-9, the J gene TRBJ1-6, with D unclear. This CDR3 is 13 amino acids long. Looked up from germline, CDR1 is SEHNR and CDR2 is FQNEAQ (reference sequence). V shed 1 base and J shed 9 bases, with 7 bases lying between them. CDR3 amino acids: CASSLEDFSPLHF. Here the CDR3 DNA reads TGTGCCAGCAGCTTAGAGGATTTTTCACCCCTCCACTTT.

This rearrangement joins TRBV5-6 to TRBJ2-5; TRBD2 aligns across 15 bases. The ends lost 3 bases at V and 0 bases at J; junction bases unmatched: 9. Germline CDR1 reads SGHDT; CDR2 reads YYEEEE. The CDR3 has 19 amino acids. The CDR3, as DNA: TGTGCCAGCAGCTCAGCCGGGACTAGCGGGGGGATGTACCAAGAGACCCAGTACTTC. This encodes CASSSAGTSGGMYQETQYF.

This clone was detected a few times. This chain joins TRBV10-3 and TRBJ1-1; tentatively, D is TRBD1 (5 bases). V dropped 7 bases and J dropped 4 bases, with 10 bases sitting between them. Germline V lookup: CDR1 ENHRY, CDR2 SYGVKD. The CDR3 consists of 12 residues. The CDR3 DNA reads as TGTGCCATCAATAAAGGGGCCACTGAAGCTTTCTTT. Its translation is CAINKGATEAFF.

The chain combines TRBV5-6 with TRBJ1-1; weak D call: TRBD1 (5 bases). There are 15 residues in the CDR3. Germline loops: CDR1 SGHDT, CDR2 YYEEEE. The V end lost 2 bases, the J end lost 4 bases, and 15 bases lay between the germline ends. CDR3 nucleotides: TGTGCCAGCAGCTTCGGGCAGGGACTTGGCACTGAAGCTTTCTTT. Its protein product is CASSFGQGLGTEAFF.

The V call is TRBV27, the J call TRBJ1-2, with TRBD1 matching over 9 bases. In germline, CDR1 is MNHEY, CDR2 SMNVEV (reference sequence). The CDR3 is made up of 15 amino acids. V lost 3 bases, J lost 4 bases, and 6 bases stayed unmatched. The CDR3 loop is CASSFIRDRAYGYTF. Here the CDR3 DNA reads TGTGCCAGCAGTTTCATCCGGGACAGGGCCTATGGCTACACCTTC.

This chain uses TRBV7-3 with TRBJ2-3; TRBD2 matches at 9 bases. Trimming at V came to 3 bases and at J to 0 bases, leaving 4 bases not matched to a gene. Germline CDR1 and CDR2: SGHTA and FQGTGA. The CDR3 spans 16 residues. The CDR3 region has the DNA TGTGCCAGCAGCTTTCCGGGACTAGCCAGCACAGATACGCAGTATTTT. It specifies CASSFPGLASTDTQYF.

This chain connects TRBV25-1 to TRBJ1-5, with D perhaps matching TRBD1 (5 bases). Trimming removed 6 bases from V and 3 bases from J, with 15 bases in between. This CDR3 contains 15 residues. The germline V gene encodes CDR1 MGHDK and CDR2 SYGVNS. Here the CDR3 DNA reads TGTGCCAGCAGCGCTACCGGGGGTCCCAATCAGCCCCAGCATTTT. Translation gives CASSATGGPNQPQHF.

The chain is built from TRBV18 and TRBJ1-1; 8 bases match TRBD1. Trimming at V came to 4 bases and at J to 5 bases, leaving 6 bases not matched to a gene. Germline CDR1 is KGHSH and CDR2 is LQKENI. The CDR3 sequence is 14 residues long. The CDR3 coding sequence is TGTGCCAGCTCACGGACAGGGCGGGAGACTGAAGCTTTCTTT. Amino acids: CASSRTGRETEAFF.

This clone has only one observation. The rearrangement uses TRBV5-4 and TRBJ2-7; 9 positions match TRBD1. The CDR3 contains 15 residues. Germline CDR1 reads SGHNT; CDR2 reads YYREEE (reference sequence). Germline trimming cut 2 bases from V and 5 bases from J; bases unmatched to any gene: 8. The DNA for the CDR3 is TGTGCCAGCAGCTTCGCCGGGACAGGGAGCAACGAGCAGTACTTC. It encodes CASSFAGTGSNEQYF.

Only one count was recorded for this clone. The chain joins TRBV29-1 to TRBJ2-2; the D is unclear. The CDR3 runs 12 residues. Germline CDR1 reads SQVTM; CDR2 reads ANQGSEA. The V gene lost 2 bases and the J gene lost 4 bases, with 5 bases spanning the gap. The CDR3 DNA reads as TGCAGCGTTGAATCTGCCACCGGGGAGCTGTTTTTT. It specifies CSVESATGELFF.

The rearrangement links TRBV10-3 to TRBJ2-3; 12 bases align to TRBD2. The V and J ends lost 7 bases and 2 bases, in that order; junction bases with no gene match: 7. The CDR3 covers 16 residues. CDR1 ENHRY and CDR2 SYGVKD come from the germline V gene. Here the CDR3 DNA reads TGTGCCATCACGGACCTAGCGGGGGGGGTCACAGATACGCAGTATTTT. Translated, it gives CAITDLAGGVTDTQYF.

The rearrangement links TRBV25-1 to TRBJ2-3; D is unresolved. The V and J ends lost 6 bases and 2 bases respectively, with 9 bases between them. This CDR3 has 13 residues. The germline CDR1 and CDR2 sequences are MGHDK and SYGVNS. CDR3 sequence: CASRDDPTDTQYF. The CDR3 DNA reads TGTGCCAGCAGGGACGATCCCACAGATACGCAGTATTTT. The whole variable domain, filled in from reference TRBV25-1 and TRBJ2-3, reads EADIYQTPRYLVIGTGKKITLECSQTMGHDKMYWYQQDPGMELHLIHYSYGVNSTEKGDLSSESTVSRIRTEHFPLTLESARPSHTSQYLCASRDDPTDTQYFGPGTRLTVL.

The V and J genes are TRBV6-1 and TRBJ2-5; 10 bases line up with TRBD2. The CDR3 is 15 amino acids. CDR1 is MNHNS and CDR2 is SASEGT in the germline V gene. The junction had 6 bases not matched to a gene; V was cut back by 7 bases and J by 1 base. CDR3 bases: TGTGCCAGCAATTTAGCGGGGGGTTTCCAAGAGACCCAGTACTTC. This encodes CASNLAGGFQETQYF.

The chain recombines TRBV30 with TRBJ2-6, with D unclear. V shed 1 base and J shed 4 bases, with 11 bases lying between them. The CDR3 has 15 residues. Germline values: CDR1 GTSNPN, CDR2 SVGIG (reference sequence). CDR3 sequence (DNA): TGTGCCTGGAGTGAGTGGGTGCGGGGGGCCAACGTCCTGACTTTC. Translating it yields CAWSEWVRGANVLTF.

The J gene is TRBJ1-3, the V gene TRBV28, with unresolved D. The CDR3 has 13 residues. The V gene's germline CDR1 is MDHEN and CDR2 SYDVKM. The ends were cut back, 4 bases at V and 2 bases at J, with 6 bases in the middle. The CDR3 spells CASSSFPGNTIYF. The CDR3 region has the DNA TGTGCCAGCAGTTCCTTTCCTGGAAACACCATATATTTT.

The chain has TRBV2 and TRBJ2-3; weak D call: TRBD1 (6 bases). CDR3 length: 16 amino acids. V dropped 2 bases and J dropped 5 bases, with 17 bases sitting between them. Germline lookup yields CDR1 SNHLY and CDR2 FYNNEI. As DNA, the CDR3 is TGTGCCAGCAGTGAACGTAGCGTAGGGGGAAGAGATACGCAGTATTTT. Protein product: CASSERSVGGRDTQYF.

This clone was observed a few times. The chain has TRBV6-1 and TRBJ2-1; no firm D call. Germline assignment: CDR1 MNHNS and CDR2 SASEGT. The CDR3 covers 11 residues. The V end was cut by 5 bases, the J end by 8 bases, with 7 bases between. As DNA, the CDR3 is TGTGCCAGCAGTCTAGATCATGAGCAGTTCTTC. Translated: CASSLDHEQFF.

This clone has just a few counts. The chain joins TRBV29-1 to TRBJ1-1; no reliable D call. Looked up from germline, CDR1 is SQVTM and CDR2 is ANQGSEA. CDR3 size: 13 residues. The V gene lost 7 bases and the J gene lost 4 bases, with 16 bases spanning the gap. The CDR3: CSGGGLYGTEAFF. The DNA for the CDR3 is TGCAGCGGGGGAGGACTCTACGGCACTGAAGCTTTCTTT.

The chain uses TRBV28 and TRBJ1-5; D unresolved. Germline lookup yields CDR1 MDHEN and CDR2 SYDVKM. The ends were cut back, 3 bases at V and 1 base at J, with 13 bases in the middle. This CDR3 is built from 16 residues. For the CDR3, the DNA is TGTGCCAGCAGTTTGCGTCCGGGTCCCAGCAATCAGCCCCAGCATTTT. Its translation: CASSLRPGPSNQPQHF.

The gene calls are TRBV5-1 and TRBJ2-3, with TRBD2 matching 15 bases. V was clipped by 4 bases and J by 0 bases; unmatched bases: 6. The CDR3 consists of 18 residues. CDR1 and CDR2 from the germline V gene are SGHRS and YFSETQ. CDR3 loop: CASSSGLAGGPSTDTQYF. In DNA form, the CDR3 reads TGCGCCAGCAGCAGCGGACTAGCGGGGGGGCCCAGCACAGATACGCAGTATTTT.

This sequence joins TRBV19 and TRBJ1-1; TRBD1 agrees at 8 bases. This CDR3 is 14 amino acids long. V dropped 7 bases and J dropped 0; count of bases not matched to a gene: 4. The V gene's germline CDR1 is LNHDA and CDR2 SQIVND (reference sequence). For the CDR3, the DNA is TGTGCCAGTATGCGACAGGGGATGAACACTGAAGCTTTCTTT. Translating it yields CASMRQGMNTEAFF. Complete variable domain (other parts from reference TRBV19 and TRBJ1-1): DGGITQSPKYLFRKEGQNVTLSCEQNLNHDAMYWYRQDPGQGLRLIYYSQIVNDFQKGDIAEGYSVSREKKESFPLTVTSAQKNPTAFYLCASMRQGMNTEAFFGQGTRLTVV.

J is TRBJ2-5 and V is TRBV5-6; 7 bases are shared with TRBD1. The end of the DNA aligns better with TRBJ2-7, so the J call may be wrong. This CDR3 is built from 17 residues. From germline, CDR1 is SGHDT and CDR2 YYEEEE. This chain's CDR3 is CASSQTGSYSPYHEQYF. As DNA, the CDR3 is TGTGCCAGCAGCCAGACAGGGTCCTACAGTCCCTATCACGAGCAGTACTTC.

The chain carries TRBV19 and TRBJ1-1, with D uncertain. This CDR3 comprises 13 residues. CDR1 and CDR2 from the germline V gene are LNHDA and SQIVND (reference sequence). V was pared by 3 bases and J by 4 bases, with 9 bases between. This chain's CDR3 is CASSMHTLTEAFF. CDR3 DNA sequence: TGTGCCAGTAGTATGCACACTCTCACTGAAGCTTTCTTT.

The V call is TRBV18, the J call TRBJ1-3, with D tentatively TRBD1 (5 bases). Germline V CDR1 and CDR2: KGHSH, LQKENI. V was shortened by 1 base and J by 2 bases, with 6 bases between the two germline ends. The CDR3 is 14 amino acids. CDR3 nucleotide sequence: TGTGCCAGCTCACCACAGGGGACTGGAAACACCATATATTTT. Its protein product is CASSPQGTGNTIYF.